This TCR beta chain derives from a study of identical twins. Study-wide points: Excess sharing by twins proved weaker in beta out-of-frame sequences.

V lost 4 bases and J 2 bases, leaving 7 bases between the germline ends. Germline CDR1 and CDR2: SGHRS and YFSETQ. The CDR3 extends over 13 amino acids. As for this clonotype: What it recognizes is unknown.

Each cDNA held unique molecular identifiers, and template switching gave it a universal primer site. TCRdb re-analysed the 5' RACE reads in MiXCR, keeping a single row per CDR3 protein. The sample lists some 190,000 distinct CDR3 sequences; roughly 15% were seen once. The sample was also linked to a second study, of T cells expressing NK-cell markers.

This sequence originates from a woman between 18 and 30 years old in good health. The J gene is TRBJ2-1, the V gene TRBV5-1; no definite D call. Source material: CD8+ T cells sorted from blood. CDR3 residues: CASSATAYNEQFF. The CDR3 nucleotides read TGCGCCAGCAGCGCCACAGCCTACAATGAGCAGTTCTTC.